The source of this TCR beta chain is a study of blood T cell repertoires in COVID-19. Study-wide background: Whether acute or convalescent, the COVID-19 samples came from the United States, Italy and Spain.

Participants were aged about 18 to 90 years, lived in 24 US areas, and enrolled virtually. Exposed study participants had met a COVID-19 case within 2 weeks before entry. The V gene's germline CDR1 is ENHRY and CDR2 SYGVKD. Trimming stripped 10 bases from V and 3 bases from J, with 15 bases between. The CDR3 is 13 amino acids. Profiling relied on immunoSEQ multiplex PCR, and the TCRdb table lists in-frame clones only, not all of them. The data show roughly 220,000 clones, with around 91% seen just once and roughly 15% held by the top ten. The sequence came from a young man who had been exposed to COVID-19. Sequenced input: PBMCs or T cells enriched from blood (not recorded which). This rearrangement joins TRBV10-3 to TRBJ1-1, with unresolved D. The CDR3 protein is CATLLTADTEAFF. CDR3 DNA sequence: TGTGCCACCCTACTCACAGCCGACACTGAAGCTTTCTTT.